A single sample is the source of the 13 T cell receptor beta chains below, sequenced in a study of human T cells and chemical hapten exposure. Regarding time point: patch test 3, about 24 weeks after DPC sensitization. Sample treatment: therapeutic diphenylcyclopropenone sensitization with weekly scalp DPC. TCRdb fed the RACE reads into MiXCR, producing one record per CDR3 protein. This table has 95,000 to 150,000 distinct CDR3 sequences, about 10% appearing once. Specimen: whole blood, collected in connection with sensitization to the hapten diphenylcyclopropenone (DPC). These receptors were collected from a woman aged 45-65 years with alopecia areata. Some clones in this sample may be carry-over from other donors' samples.

This clonotype has just a few counts. V is TRBV18 and J is TRBJ2-5, with a weak D call TRBD2 (6 bases). In germline, CDR1 is KGHSH, CDR2 LQKENI. V was shortened by 6 bases and J by 4 bases, with 12 bases between the two germline ends. The CDR3 consists of 13 residues. CDR3 in amino acids: CASSGGAGETQYF. The CDR3 region has the DNA TGTGCCAGCTCCGGCGGGGCGGGAGAGACCCAGTACTTC.

V and J are TRBV5-6 and TRBJ1-2; 9 positions agree with TRBD1. Germline CDR1 reads SGHDT; CDR2 reads YYEEEE. The V and J ends lost 3 bases and 4 bases, in that order; junction bases with no gene match: 7. This CDR3 has 15 amino acids. CDR3 nucleotides: TGTGCCAGCAGCTCCGCCGGGACAGGGTCCTATGGCTACACCTTC. Protein sequence: CASSSAGTGSYGYTF. Looking up the rest from reference TRBV5-6 and TRBJ1-2 gives the full variable domain: DAGVTQSPTHLIKTRGQQVTLRCSPKSGHDTVSWYQQALGQGPQFIFQYYEEEERQRGNFPDRFSGHQFPNYSSELNVNALLLGDSALYLCASSSAGTGSYGYTFGSGTRLTVV.

V gene TRBV5-6 combines with J gene TRBJ1-2; no firm D call. With 3 bases removed from V and 7 bases from J, the gap between germline ends came to 22 bases. The CDR3 is 16 residues long. The germline V gene has CDR1 SGHDT and CDR2 YYEEEE. DNA for the CDR3: TGTGCCAGCAGCTCGTTGGTGGGTGAATGGACTGTTGGCTACACCTTC. Translating gives CASSSLVGEWTVGYTF.

This clonotype was counted a few times. The rearrangement links TRBV27 to TRBJ2-7; 7 nucleotides line up with TRBD1. The CDR3 sequence is 13 residues long. V dropped 3 bases and J dropped 4; count of bases not matched to a gene: 3. Germline V lookup: CDR1 MNHEY, CDR2 SMNVEV (reference sequence). The CDR3 reads CASSLGQFYEQYF. The CDR3 region has the DNA TGTGCCAGCAGTTTGGGACAGTTTTACGAGCAGTACTTC.

A few counts support this clonotype. This chain connects TRBV27 to TRBJ2-6; D is perhaps TRBD1 or TRBD2 (6 bases each). The germline gives CDR1 MNHEY, CDR2 SMNVEV (reference sequence). The CDR3 totals 14 residues. The CDR3 region is CAARGRAGANVLTF. In DNA, the CDR3 is TGTGCAGCCCGGGGGCGCGCTGGGGCCAACGTCCTGACTTTC.

This chain joins TRBV5-1 and TRBJ2-7, with D possibly matching TRBD2 (5 bases). The CDR3 runs to 14 residues. Trimming shortened V by 0 bases and J by 6 bases, and 13 bases separated the two germline ends. Per germline, CDR1 SGHRS and CDR2 YFSETQ. The CDR3 nucleotides read TGCGCCAGCAGCTTGGAAGAGGGTGGAGGCGAGCAGTACTTC. This gives the protein CASSLEEGGGEQYF.

This clonotype has only a few counts. The genes are TRBV5-4 and TRBJ2-5, with 10 bases fitting TRBD2. V lost 2 bases and J lost 4; bases outside the gene matches: 8. The CDR3 covers 16 residues. Per the germline V gene, CDR1 is SGHNT and CDR2 is YYREEE (reference sequence). The CDR3 region is CASSFSSGSIGETQYF. The CDR3 coding sequence is TGTGCCAGCAGCTTCTCTAGCGGGAGTATCGGAGAGACCCAGTACTTC.

This clonotype was found a few times. This chain links TRBV7-2 with TRBJ2-5, with D unresolved. This CDR3 is 14 amino acids long. The V and J ends lost 1 base and 0 bases respectively, with 6 bases between them. Germline assignment: CDR1 SGHTA and CDR2 FQGNSA. The CDR3 bases are TGTGCCAGCAGCTTAGGGGCTTACCAAGAGACCCAGTACTTC. It yields the protein CASSLGAYQETQYF.

This clonotype was detected ten times or more. The V call is TRBV20-1, the J call TRBJ2-7; tentatively, D is TRBD1 (5 bases). The CDR3 spans 14 residues. The germline gives CDR1 DFQATT, CDR2 SNEGSKA (reference sequence). The V and J ends lost 7 bases and 4 bases respectively, with 20 bases between them. The CDR3 here is CSDKGHLTGYEQYF. CDR3 bases: TGCAGTGACAAAGGACACCTAACTGGGTACGAGCAGTACTTC.

This clonotype was observed a handful of times. Here the CDR3 DNA reads TGTGCCAGCCGAACTAGCCCCTCCTACGAGCAGTACTTC. Its translation is CASRTSPSYEQYF. The chain uses TRBV6-6 and TRBJ2-7; a weak D match, TRBD2 (6 bases). Germline loops: CDR1 MNHNY, CDR2 SVGAGI (reference sequence). Between the trimmed V and J ends, which lost 8 bases and 0 bases, there was a span of 11 bases. The CDR3 is made up of 13 amino acids.

This clonotype was seen many times. J is TRBJ2-1 and V is TRBV28; 8 bases line up with TRBD1. V lost 6 bases, J lost 3 bases, and 7 bases stayed unmatched. The CDR3 has 15 residues. The germline CDR1 and CDR2 sequences are MDHEN and SYDVKM. The CDR3 loop is CASRTGTGHYNEQFF. The CDR3 DNA follows: TGTGCCAGCAGGACCGGGACAGGCCACTACAATGAGCAGTTCTTC.

This clonotype was recorded a few times. The chain is built from TRBV6-5 and TRBJ1-4; a possible D gene is TRBD1 (5 bases). This CDR3 region has 15 residues. CDR1 MNHEY and CDR2 SVGAGI come from the germline V gene. Trimming took off 3 bases at V and 4 bases at J, with 12 bases between the two ends. The CDR3: CASSYGREGNEKLFF. As DNA, the CDR3 is TGTGCCAGCAGTTATGGCAGGGAGGGTAATGAAAAACTGTTTTTT.

This clonotype came up a few times. This chain joins TRBV20-1 and TRBJ2-7, with 8 bases matching TRBD2. V lost 5 bases and J lost 2; bases outside the gene matches: 8. In germline, CDR1 is DFQATT, CDR2 SNEGSKA (reference sequence). This CDR3 spans 14 amino acids. CDR3 in DNA: TGCAGTGCTCCAACCGAGACTAGCGCCTACGAGCAGTACTTC. Translated, it gives CSAPTETSAYEQYF.